The next 32 T cell receptor beta chains were all read from a single sample in a study of siplizumab effects on memory and regulatory T cells. Assay used: immunoSEQ multiplex PCR; TCRdb lists only in-frame clones, some missing. The sample comprises some 100,000 clones, 85% to 95% of which are singletons, and 1% to 1.5% rests with the top ten. The sample was non-Treg CD4+ T cells sorted from blood. The source of these receptors is a human donor in good health.

The CDR3 loop is CASSLEMGRDTEAFF. As DNA, the CDR3 is TGTGCCAGCAGCTTAGAGATGGGGAGGGACACTGAAGCTTTCTTT. This sequence joins TRBV7-2 and TRBJ1-1, with D unclear. Germline CDR1 reads SGHTA; CDR2 reads FQGNSA. The CDR3 is 15 residues long. Trimming shortened V by 1 base and J by 3 bases, and 12 bases separated the two germline ends.

In this sample, this clone turned up once. The V and J genes are TRBV28 and TRBJ1-3; 10 nucleotides align to TRBD1. The CDR3 has 15 amino acids. V trimming: 5 bases; J trimming: 3 bases; junction bases outside the gene matches: 4. From germline, CDR1 is MDHEN and CDR2 SYDVKM. CDR3 in DNA: TGTGCCAGCAGTACTGGGACAGGGGTTGGAAACACCATATATTTT. Amino acids: CASSTGTGVGNTIYF. Combining the CDR3 with reference TRBV28 and TRBJ1-3 gives the whole variable domain DVKVTQSSRYLVKRTGEKVFLECVQDMDHENMFWYRQDPGLGLRLIYFSYDVKMKEKGDIPEGYSVSREKKERFSLILESASTNQTSMYLCASSTGTGVGNTIYFGEGSWLTVV.

The gene calls are TRBV20-1 and TRBJ2-5, with D possibly TRBD2 on 5 matching bases. In germline, CDR1 is DFQATT, CDR2 SNEGSKA (reference sequence). The V and J ends lost 3 bases and 7 bases respectively, with 9 bases between them. This CDR3 contains 11 residues. CDR3 sequence: CSASGSGTQYF. CDR3 DNA sequence: TGCAGTGCTAGTGGCAGCGGGACCCAGTACTTC.

The chain couples TRBV11-3 to TRBJ1-1; maybe TRBD1 (5 bases). The CDR3 consists of 15 residues. V lost 5 bases, J lost 1 base, and 14 bases lay in between. Germline CDR1 and CDR2: SGHNT and YENEEA. For the CDR3, the DNA is TGTGCCAGCAGCCTCGGGGGACCTTCGAACACTGAAGCTTTCTTT. Translating it yields CASSLGGPSNTEAFF.

V is TRBV5-1 and J is TRBJ2-7; D is unresolved. Trimming stripped 7 bases from V and 4 bases from J, with 6 bases between. This CDR3 comprises 10 residues. Germline loops: CDR1 SGHRS, CDR2 YFSETQ. The CDR3 sequence: CASVRYEQYF. CDR3 coding DNA: TGCGCCAGCGTCAGATACGAGCAGTACTTC.

The chain recombines TRBV6-5 with TRBJ2-1; 7 nucleotides match TRBD1. Germline V gene lookup returns CDR1 MNHEY and CDR2 SVGAGI. V was clipped by 8 bases and J by 0 bases; unmatched bases: 4. This CDR3 contains 14 residues. CDR3: CASRGQNSYNEQFF. Here the CDR3 DNA reads TGTGCCAGCCGGGGACAGAACTCCTACAATGAGCAGTTCTTC.

The rearrangement joins TRBV9 to TRBJ2-1; 14 nucleotides agree with TRBD2. Trimming at V came to 3 bases and at J to 7 bases, leaving 18 bases not matched to a gene. CDR1 is SGDLS and CDR2 is YYNGEE in the germline V gene. The CDR3 extends over 20 amino acids. CDR3 nucleotide sequence: TGTGCCAGCAGCGCCCCTCCGGGACTAGCGGGAGCCCGGTATTTTAATGAGCAGTTCTTC. Residues: CASSAPPGLAGARYFNEQFF.

The chain recombines TRBV27 with TRBJ1-1; 7 nucleotides agree with TRBD1. This CDR3 has 14 residues. Trimming took 8 bases from V and 3 from J; bases not matched to a gene: 9. Germline V CDR1 and CDR2: MNHEY, SMNVEV (reference sequence). CDR3 loop: CASRLQGRDTEAFF. The DNA for the CDR3 is TGTGCCAGCCGCTTACAGGGGCGGGACACTGAAGCTTTCTTT.

The chain carries TRBV2 and TRBJ2-5; D uncertain. The ends were cut back, 6 bases at V and 5 bases at J, with 7 bases in the middle. The V gene's germline CDR1 is SNHLY and CDR2 FYNNEI. The CDR3 is 11 residues long. This CDR3 reads CASRAQETQYF. DNA of the CDR3: TGTGCCAGCAGGGCCCAGGAGACCCAGTACTTC.

The CDR3 protein is CASSRKGADTQYF. CDR3 nucleotide sequence: TGTGCCAGCAGCCGTAAAGGAGCAGATACGCAGTATTTT. V and J are TRBV11-1 and TRBJ2-3; D not certain. This CDR3 is 13 amino acids long. Deletions cut 5 bases from V and 4 bases from J, with 10 bases between. The germline V gene has CDR1 SGHAT and CDR2 FQDESV (reference sequence).

The chain links TRBV29-1 to TRBJ1-1; D might be TRBD1 (5 bases). Trimming removed 7 bases at V and 8 bases at J, with 17 bases between. The germline CDR1 and CDR2 sequences are SQVTM and ANQGSEA. The CDR3 spans 12 residues. The CDR3 sequence is CSAAQKGLEAFF. The CDR3 DNA sequence: TGCAGCGCCGCCCAGAAGGGGTTGGAAGCTTTCTTT.

V gene TRBV30 combines with J gene TRBJ2-3; 10 positions match TRBD2. V dropped 3 bases and J dropped 5; count of bases not matched to a gene: 11. This CDR3 has 16 amino acids. Germline CDR1 and CDR2: GTSNPN and SVGIG (reference sequence). As DNA, the CDR3 is TGTGCCTGGAGCCCGAGTAGCGGGAGGCTGGGAGATACGCAGTATTTT. Protein: CAWSPSSGRLGDTQYF.

V and J are TRBV5-1 and TRBJ1-2; 7 bases are a match to TRBD1. CDR3 length: 17 residues. The V gene end was trimmed by 4 bases and the J gene end by 4 bases; junction bases not matched to a gene: 16. CDR1 SGHRS and CDR2 YFSETQ come from the germline V gene. CDR3 in amino acids: CASSLNPGTENFYGYTF. In DNA form, the CDR3 reads TGCGCCAGCAGCCTCAACCCCGGGACAGAAAATTTCTATGGCTACACCTTC.

The rearrangement uses TRBV21-1 and TRBJ1-5; whether TRBD1, the table's D call, matches the DNA was not checked. TRBV21-1 is a documented pseudogene. The CDR3 sequence is 20 residues long. The CDR3 region has the DNA TGTGCCAGCAGCACCCCGTTGGGACAGGGGGGGGAATATAGCAATCAGCCCCAGCATTTT. Amino acids: CASSTPLGQGGEYSNQPQHF.

The chain recombines TRBV7-9 with TRBJ2-7, with 7 nucleotides matching TRBD1. The V segment lost 3 bases and the J segment 2 bases; nucleotides outside the gene matches: 13. The CDR3 totals 17 residues. In germline, CDR1 is SEHNR, CDR2 FQNEAQ (reference sequence). CDR3 protein: CASSLTGGGQGAYEQYF. Here the CDR3 DNA reads TGTGCCAGCAGCTTGACCGGCGGCGGGCAGGGGGCCTACGAGCAGTACTTC.

This chain connects TRBV5-1 to TRBJ1-2; D gene unclear. V was clipped by 3 bases and J by 7 bases, with 10 bases between them. Per the germline V gene, CDR1 is SGHRS and CDR2 is YFSETQ. The CDR3 covers 12 residues. CDR3 in DNA: TGCGCCAGCAGCTACTTATCCTTTGGCTACACCTTC. Protein: CASSYLSFGYTF.

V and J are TRBV28 and TRBJ1-2, with D possibly matching TRBD1 (5 bases). Germline lookup yields CDR1 MDHEN and CDR2 SYDVKM. Trimming cost V 7 bases and J 1 base, with 25 bases left between them. This CDR3 contains 18 residues. The CDR3 protein is CASMANVGSDSYNYGYTF. CDR3 DNA sequence: TGTGCCAGCATGGCGAATGTGGGATCTGACAGTTATAACTATGGCTACACCTTC.

The chain links TRBV20-1 to TRBJ2-7; D is uncertain. The CDR3 is 10 residues long. With 8 bases removed from V and 3 bases from J, the gap between germline ends came to 8 bases. Germline V gives CDR1 DFQATT, CDR2 SNEGSKA (reference sequence). Here the CDR3 reads CSNDYYEQYF. The CDR3 DNA follows: TGCAGTAACGATTACTACGAGCAGTACTTC.

This sequence joins TRBV15 and TRBJ2-7; D is ambiguous. Trimming took off 0 bases at V and 7 bases at J, with 10 bases between the two ends. This CDR3 region has 13 residues. CDR1 and CDR2 (germline): LNHNV, YYDKDF (reference sequence). DNA for the CDR3: TGTGCCACCAGCAGAGACGCTTTCGAGGAGCAGTACTTC. Translating it yields CATSRDAFEEQYF.

This chain links TRBV18 with TRBJ2-7; the match to TRBD2 covers 12 bases. Germline V gene lookup returns CDR1 KGHSH and CDR2 LQKENI. The CDR3 contains 15 residues. The V gene end was trimmed by 5 bases and the J gene end by 3 bases; junction bases not matched to a gene: 5. CDR3 nucleotide sequence: TGTGCCAGCTCAGAAACTAGCGGGAGGATCTACGAGCAGTACTTC. Protein sequence: CASSETSGRIYEQYF.

V and J are TRBV9 and TRBJ2-1; 13 bases agree with TRBD2. V trimming: 4 bases; J trimming: 9 bases; junction bases outside the gene matches: 10. The CDR3 is made up of 16 amino acids. Germline loops: CDR1 SGDLS, CDR2 YYNGEE. DNA for the CDR3: TGTGCCAGCAGCCCCCGGACTAGCGGGAGTAAGGGTGAGCAGTTCTTC. Its translation: CASSPRTSGSKGEQFF.

This rearrangement joins TRBV5-1 to TRBJ2-2; the D is unclear. Germline V lookup: CDR1 SGHRS, CDR2 YFSETQ. V was shortened by 2 bases and J by 6 bases, with 11 bases between the two germline ends. The CDR3 consists of 14 residues. The DNA of the CDR3 is TGCGCCAGCAGCTTAACCAACTGGTCCGGGGAGCTGTTTTTT. Translated, it gives CASSLTNWSGELFF.

The chain employs TRBV7-9 and TRBJ2-3; D remains unclear. This CDR3 spans 14 amino acids. V was shortened by 3 bases and J by 6 bases, with 13 bases between the two germline ends. In germline, CDR1 is SEHNR, CDR2 FQNEAQ (reference sequence). This CDR3 is CASSLRSGVDTQYF. In DNA form, the CDR3 reads TGTGCCAGCAGCTTGAGGTCAGGAGTCGATACGCAGTATTTT.

V is TRBV2 and J is TRBJ2-1; no reliable D call. Trimming pared 0 bases from V and 7 bases from J, leaving 7 bases between. Per the germline V gene, CDR1 is SNHLY and CDR2 is FYNNEI. The CDR3 is 13 amino acids. The CDR3 nucleotides read TGTGCCAGCAGTGAAGCGCGGCTGAATGAGCAGTTCTTC. Amino acid sequence: CASSEARLNEQFF.

The chain couples TRBV5-1 to TRBJ1-5; D might be TRBD1 (5 bases). The V and J ends lost 0 bases and 9 bases respectively, with 16 bases between them. The CDR3 is 15 residues long. CDR1 is SGHRS and CDR2 is YFSETQ in the germline V gene. This chain's CDR3 is CASSLGTGAKRPQHF. CDR3 DNA sequence: TGCGCCAGCAGCTTGGGAACCGGGGCGAAACGGCCCCAGCATTTT. The full variable domain, rest sourced from reference TRBV5-1 and TRBJ1-5, is KAGVTQTPRYLIKTRGQQVTLSCSPISGHRSVSWYQQTPGQGLQFLFEYFSETQRNKGNFPGRFSGRQFSNSRSEMNVSTLELGDSALYLCASSLGTGAKRPQHFGDGTRLSIL.

This rearrangement joins TRBV25-1 to TRBJ1-1; a weak D match, TRBD1 (5 bases). V was shortened by 1 base and J by 1 base, with 10 bases between the two germline ends. CDR3 size: 15 residues. CDR1 and CDR2 from the germline V gene are MGHDK and SYGVNS. This CDR3 is CASSESGRANTEAFF. In nucleotides, the CDR3 is TGTGCCAGCAGTGAATCTGGCAGGGCGAACACTGAAGCTTTCTTT.

The chain has TRBV28 and TRBJ2-7; D not resolved. The CDR3 covers 12 residues. Deletions cut 5 bases from V and 9 bases from J, with 14 bases between. CDR1 is MDHEN and CDR2 is SYDVKM in the germline V gene. CDR3 sequence: CASSPTPTRQYF. Here the CDR3 DNA reads TGTGCCAGCAGTCCGACCCCCACGAGGCAGTACTTC.

This clone turned up a few times. The chain combines TRBV10-3 with TRBJ1-2; tentative D call: TRBD1 (5 bases). Germline-derived CDR1 and CDR2 are ENHRY and SYGVKD. This CDR3 region has 13 residues. Trimming pared 2 bases from V and 8 bases from J, leaving 12 bases between. For the CDR3, the DNA is TGTGCCATCAGTGAGCCGGGGGAAGGGGGCTACACCTTC. Residues: CAISEPGEGGYTF.

This clone came up once. The gene calls are TRBV29-1 and TRBJ1-2; tentative D call: TRBD1 (5 bases). With 6 bases removed from V and 6 bases from J, the gap between germline ends came to 11 bases. Germline V lookup: CDR1 SQVTM, CDR2 ANQGSEA. The CDR3 consists of 11 residues. CDR3 amino acids: CSVRPGHGYTF. The CDR3 DNA reads TGCAGCGTCAGACCAGGGCATGGCTACACCTTC.

This CDR3 is CSVKDGSTDTQYF. Here the CDR3 DNA reads TGCAGCGTTAAGGACGGGAGCACAGATACGCAGTATTTT. This chain uses TRBV29-1 with TRBJ2-3; D remains ambiguous. The germline V gene has CDR1 SQVTM and CDR2 ANQGSEA. V lost 5 bases and J 0 bases, leaving 9 bases between the germline ends. The CDR3 totals 13 residues.

The V gene is TRBV5-1, the J gene TRBJ2-7, with 7 bases lining up with TRBD2. The CDR3 has 15 amino acids. The germline V gene encodes CDR1 SGHRS and CDR2 YFSETQ. V was pared by 0 bases and J by 6 bases, with 9 bases of the junction left unmatched. CDR3 DNA: TGCGCCAGCAGCTTGGAGGGACCCGGCGGGGGCGAGCAGTACTTC. Protein product: CASSLEGPGGGEQYF.

This clone was found once. The chain joins TRBV15 to TRBJ1-5; maybe TRBD1 (5 bases). Germline loops: CDR1 LNHNV, CDR2 YYDKDF (reference sequence). CDR3 size: 15 residues. Trimming took off 1 base at V and 5 bases at J, with 12 bases between the two ends. CDR3 amino acids: CATSRGGERDQPQHF. The CDR3 nucleotides are TGTGCCACCAGCAGAGGAGGGGAAAGGGATCAGCCCCAGCATTTT.